The clone carrying this TCR beta chain was counted at least ten times. What it binds is unknown. TCR beta libraries were made by quantitative 5'-RACE with molecular barcodes. Using its own MiXCR run on the 5' RACE reads, TCRdb lists one record per CDR3 protein. The sample consists of about 300,000 distinct CDR3 sequences, around 10% of them appearing once. CDR1 is DFQATT, CDR2 SNEGSKA, per germline (reference sequence). V shed 5 bases, J shed 4 bases, and the junction held 5 bases outside the gene matches. CDR3 size: 15 residues. This entry belongs to a study of CD8 T cells in ankylosing spondylitis. Study-level findings and limits: Reports say disease-linked clones showed up significantly more in matched ankylosing spondylitis synovial fluid.

The clonotype comes from a female donor with ankylosing spondylitis or in good health (not recorded which). Material for sequencing was blood, either unsorted or a sorted T cell fraction (not recorded which). This sequence joins TRBV20-1 and TRBJ2-1, with 13 positions matching TRBD2. CDR3 in amino acids: CSAPLTSGRYNEQFF. The DNA for the CDR3 is TGCAGTGCTCCTCTGACTAGCGGGAGGTACAATGAGCAGTTCTTC.